Given below is one T cell receptor (beta chain) in context. Other DNA sequences in the sample encode the same CDR3. The sample originates from a study of blood T cell repertoires in COVID-19. V lost 2 bases, J lost 1 base, and 2 bases lay in between. There are 12 residues in the CDR3. TCRdb's table, derived via immunoSEQ multiplex PCR, lists solely in-frame clones and lacks some. The data show about 82,000 clones, 83% seen once. Sequencing input: peripheral blood. The source of this sequence is a woman aged 55-70 years with acute or convalescent COVID-19. The rearrangement uses TRBV12-3 or TRBV12-4 and TRBJ1-1; D remains ambiguous. The CDR3 nucleotides are TGTGCCAGCAGTTTACGGAACACTGAAGCTTTCTTT. This translates into CASSLRNTEAFF.